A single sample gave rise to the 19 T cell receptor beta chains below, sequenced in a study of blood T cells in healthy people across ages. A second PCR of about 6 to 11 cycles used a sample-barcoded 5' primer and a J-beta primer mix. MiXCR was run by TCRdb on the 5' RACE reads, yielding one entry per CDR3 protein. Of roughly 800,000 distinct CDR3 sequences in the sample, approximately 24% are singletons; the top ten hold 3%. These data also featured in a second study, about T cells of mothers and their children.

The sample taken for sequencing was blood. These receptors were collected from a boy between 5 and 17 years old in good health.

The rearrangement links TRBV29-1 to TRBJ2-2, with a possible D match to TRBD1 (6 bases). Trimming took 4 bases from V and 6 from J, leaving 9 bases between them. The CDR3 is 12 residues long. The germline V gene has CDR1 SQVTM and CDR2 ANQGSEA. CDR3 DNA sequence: TGCAGCGTTGTGACAGGAGCCGGGGAGCTGTTTTTT. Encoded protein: CSVVTGAGELFF.

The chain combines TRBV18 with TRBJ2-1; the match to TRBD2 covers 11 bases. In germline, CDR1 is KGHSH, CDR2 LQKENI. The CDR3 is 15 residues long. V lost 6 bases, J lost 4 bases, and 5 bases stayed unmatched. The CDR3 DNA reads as TGTGCCAGCTCGGAGGGACTAGCGGAGTACAATGAGCAGTTCTTC. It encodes CASSEGLAEYNEQFF.

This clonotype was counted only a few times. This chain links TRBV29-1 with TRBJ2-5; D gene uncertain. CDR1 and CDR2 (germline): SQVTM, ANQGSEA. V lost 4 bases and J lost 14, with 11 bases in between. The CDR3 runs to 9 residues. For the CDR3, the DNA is TGCAGCGTTGCCCCTCGGCACTACTTC. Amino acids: CSVAPRHYF.

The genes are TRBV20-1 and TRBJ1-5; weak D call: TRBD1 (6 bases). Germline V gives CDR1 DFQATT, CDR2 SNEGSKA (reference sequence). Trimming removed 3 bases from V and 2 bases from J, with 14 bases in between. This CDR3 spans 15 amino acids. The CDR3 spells CSASSGVRRNQPQHF. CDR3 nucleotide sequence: TGCAGTGCTAGCTCAGGGGTTCGGCGCAATCAGCCCCAGCATTTT.

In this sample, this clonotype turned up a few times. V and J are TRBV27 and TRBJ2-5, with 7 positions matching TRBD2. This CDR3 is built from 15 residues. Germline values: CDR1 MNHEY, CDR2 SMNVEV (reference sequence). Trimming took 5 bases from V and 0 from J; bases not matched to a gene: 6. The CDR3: CASSPRLAYQETQYF. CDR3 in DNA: TGTGCCAGCAGTCCCCGACTAGCCTACCAAGAGACCCAGTACTTC.

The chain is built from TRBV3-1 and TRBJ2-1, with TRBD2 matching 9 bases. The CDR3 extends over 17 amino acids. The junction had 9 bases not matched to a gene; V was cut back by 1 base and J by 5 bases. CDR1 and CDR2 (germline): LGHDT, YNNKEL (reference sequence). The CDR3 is CASSQGSSGGYNNEQFF. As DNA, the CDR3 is TGTGCCAGCAGCCAAGGGAGTAGCGGGGGTTATAACAATGAGCAGTTCTTC.

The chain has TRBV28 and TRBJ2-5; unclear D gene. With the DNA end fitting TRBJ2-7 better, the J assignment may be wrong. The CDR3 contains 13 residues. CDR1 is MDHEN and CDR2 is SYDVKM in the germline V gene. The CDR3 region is CASSFLGAYEQYF. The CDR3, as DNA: TGTGCCAGCAGTTTTTTAGGTGCCTACGAGCAGTACTTC.

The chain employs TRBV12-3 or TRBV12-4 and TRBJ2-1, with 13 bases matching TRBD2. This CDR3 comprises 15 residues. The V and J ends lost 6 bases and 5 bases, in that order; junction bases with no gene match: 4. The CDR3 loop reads CASRTGTSGDNEQFF. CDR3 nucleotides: TGTGCCAGCAGAACTGGGACTAGCGGGGACAATGAGCAGTTCTTC.

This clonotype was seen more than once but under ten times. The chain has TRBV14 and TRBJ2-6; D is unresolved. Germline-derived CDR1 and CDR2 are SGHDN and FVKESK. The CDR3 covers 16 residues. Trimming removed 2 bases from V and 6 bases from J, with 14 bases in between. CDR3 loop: CASSQQPLPVANVLTF. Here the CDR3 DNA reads TGTGCCAGCAGCCAACAACCACTGCCTGTGGCCAACGTCCTGACTTTC.

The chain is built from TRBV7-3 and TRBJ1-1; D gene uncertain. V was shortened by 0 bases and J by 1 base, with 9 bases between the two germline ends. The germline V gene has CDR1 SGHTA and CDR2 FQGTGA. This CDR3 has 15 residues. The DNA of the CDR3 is TGTGCCAGCAGCTTAACGGTGGCAGCGAACACTGAAGCTTTCTTT. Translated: CASSLTVAANTEAFF.

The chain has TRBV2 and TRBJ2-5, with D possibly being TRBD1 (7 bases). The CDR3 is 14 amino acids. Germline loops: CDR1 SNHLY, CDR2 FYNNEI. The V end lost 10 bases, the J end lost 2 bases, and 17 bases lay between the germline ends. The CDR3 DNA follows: TGTGCCACCATTCGGGGGACAGCGCAAGAGACCCAGTACTTC. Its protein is CATIRGTAQETQYF.

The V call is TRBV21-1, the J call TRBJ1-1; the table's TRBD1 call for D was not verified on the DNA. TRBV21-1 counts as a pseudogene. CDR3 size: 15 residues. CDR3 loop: CASSKMSGVGTEAFF. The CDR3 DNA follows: TGTGCCAGCAGCAAGATGTCGGGGGTTGGAACTGAAGCTTTCTTT.

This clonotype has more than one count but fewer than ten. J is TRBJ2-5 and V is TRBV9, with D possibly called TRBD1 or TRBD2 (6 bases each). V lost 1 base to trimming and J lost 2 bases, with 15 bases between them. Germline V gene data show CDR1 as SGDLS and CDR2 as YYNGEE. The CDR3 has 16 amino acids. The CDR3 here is CASSVSDGGVQETQYF. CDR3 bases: TGTGCCAGCAGCGTAAGCGACGGGGGCGTTCAAGAGACCCAGTACTTC.

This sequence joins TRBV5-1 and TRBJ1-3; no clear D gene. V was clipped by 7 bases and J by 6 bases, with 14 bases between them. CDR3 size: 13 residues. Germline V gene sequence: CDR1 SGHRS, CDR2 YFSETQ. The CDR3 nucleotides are TGCGCCAGCTCCCCCGACGGGGAAAACACCATATATTTT. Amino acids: CASSPDGENTIYF.

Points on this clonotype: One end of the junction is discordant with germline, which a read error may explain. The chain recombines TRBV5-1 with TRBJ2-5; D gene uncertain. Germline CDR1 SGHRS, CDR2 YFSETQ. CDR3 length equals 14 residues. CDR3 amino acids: CASSSGSFDNEQLF. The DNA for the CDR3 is TGCGCCAGCAGCTCTGGTAGTTTCGACAATGAGCAGCTCTTC.

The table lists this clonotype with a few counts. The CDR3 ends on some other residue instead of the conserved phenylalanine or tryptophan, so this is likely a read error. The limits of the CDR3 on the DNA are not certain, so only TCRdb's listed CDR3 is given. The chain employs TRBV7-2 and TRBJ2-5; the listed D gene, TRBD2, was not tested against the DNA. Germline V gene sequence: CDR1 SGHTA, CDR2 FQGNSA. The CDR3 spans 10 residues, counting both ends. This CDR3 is CASSSLAGGL.

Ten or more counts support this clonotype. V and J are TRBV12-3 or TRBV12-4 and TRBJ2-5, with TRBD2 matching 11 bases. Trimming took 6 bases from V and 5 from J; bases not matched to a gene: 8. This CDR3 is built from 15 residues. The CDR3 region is CASSPVAGGQETQYF. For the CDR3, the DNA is TGTGCCAGCAGCCCTGTAGCGGGGGGGCAGGAGACCCAGTACTTC.

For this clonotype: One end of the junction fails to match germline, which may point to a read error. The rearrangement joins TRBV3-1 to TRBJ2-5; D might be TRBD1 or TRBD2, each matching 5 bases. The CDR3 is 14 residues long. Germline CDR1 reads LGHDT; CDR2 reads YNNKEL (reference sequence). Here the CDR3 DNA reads TGTGCCAGCAGCCTTCCGGGGACCCAAGGGACCCAGTACTTC. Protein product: CASSLPGTQGTQYF.

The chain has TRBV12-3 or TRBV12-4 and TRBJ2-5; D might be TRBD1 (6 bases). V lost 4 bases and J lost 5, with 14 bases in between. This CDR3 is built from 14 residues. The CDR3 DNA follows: TGTGCCAGCAGTTCCGTCGACAGGAGTGAGACCCAGTACTTC. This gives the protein CASSSVDRSETQYF.